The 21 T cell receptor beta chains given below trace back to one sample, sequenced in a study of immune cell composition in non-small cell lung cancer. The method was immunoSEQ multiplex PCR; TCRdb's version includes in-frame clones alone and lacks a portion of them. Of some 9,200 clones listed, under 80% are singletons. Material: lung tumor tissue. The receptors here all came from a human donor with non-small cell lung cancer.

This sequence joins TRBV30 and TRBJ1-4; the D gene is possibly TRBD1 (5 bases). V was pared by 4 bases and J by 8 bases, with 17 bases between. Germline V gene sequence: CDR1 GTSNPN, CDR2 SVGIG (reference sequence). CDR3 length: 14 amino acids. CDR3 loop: CAWMSQDKGEKLFF. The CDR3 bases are TGTGCCTGGATGTCCCAGGACAAGGGAGAAAAACTGTTTTTT.

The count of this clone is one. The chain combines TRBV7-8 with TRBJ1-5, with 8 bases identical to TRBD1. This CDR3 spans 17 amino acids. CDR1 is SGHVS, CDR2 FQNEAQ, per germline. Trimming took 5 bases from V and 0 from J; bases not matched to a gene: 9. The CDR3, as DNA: TGTGCCAGCAGCCAAACCGACAGGGGCTATAGCAATCAGCCCCAGCATTTT. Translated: CASSQTDRGYSNQPQHF.

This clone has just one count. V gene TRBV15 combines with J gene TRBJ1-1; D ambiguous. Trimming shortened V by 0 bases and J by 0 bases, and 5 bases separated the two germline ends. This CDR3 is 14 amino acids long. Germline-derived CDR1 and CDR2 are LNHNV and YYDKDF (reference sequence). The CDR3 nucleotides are TGTGCCACCAGCAGAGACAGAATGAACACTGAAGCTTTCTTT. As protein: CATSRDRMNTEAFF.

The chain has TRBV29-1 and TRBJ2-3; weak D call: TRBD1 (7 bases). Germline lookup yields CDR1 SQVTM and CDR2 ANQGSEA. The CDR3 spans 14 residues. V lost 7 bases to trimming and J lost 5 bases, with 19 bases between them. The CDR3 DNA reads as TGCAGCGGCAGATGGGCAGGGGGAGGAGATACGCAGTATTTT. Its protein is CSGRWAGGGDTQYF.

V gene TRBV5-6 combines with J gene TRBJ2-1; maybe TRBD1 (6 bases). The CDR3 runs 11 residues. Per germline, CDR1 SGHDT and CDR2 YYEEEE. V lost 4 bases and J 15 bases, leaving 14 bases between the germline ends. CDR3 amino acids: CASSVSGAMFF. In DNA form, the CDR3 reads TGTGCCAGCAGCGTTTCAGGGGCCATGTTCTTC.

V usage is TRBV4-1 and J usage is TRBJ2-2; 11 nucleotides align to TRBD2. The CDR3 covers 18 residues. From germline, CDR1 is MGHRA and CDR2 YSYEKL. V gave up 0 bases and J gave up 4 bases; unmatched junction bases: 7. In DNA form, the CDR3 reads TGCGCCAGCAGCCAAGATGCTAGCGGGGGGCTAGGCACCGGGGAGCTGTTTTTT. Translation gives CASSQDASGGLGTGELFF.

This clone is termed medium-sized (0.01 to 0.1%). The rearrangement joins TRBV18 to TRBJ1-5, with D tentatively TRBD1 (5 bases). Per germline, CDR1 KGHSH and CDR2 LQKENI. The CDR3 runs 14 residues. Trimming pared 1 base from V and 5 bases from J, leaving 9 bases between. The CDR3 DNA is TGTGCCAGCTCACCACAGGGGTGGGATCAGCCCCAGCATTTT. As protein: CASSPQGWDQPQHF.

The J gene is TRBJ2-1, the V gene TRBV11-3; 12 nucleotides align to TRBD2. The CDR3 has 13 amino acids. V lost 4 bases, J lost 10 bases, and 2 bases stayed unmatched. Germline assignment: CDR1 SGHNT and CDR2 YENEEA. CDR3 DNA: TGTGCCAGCAGCTCACTAGCGGGAGGCGAGCAGTTCTTC. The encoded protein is CASSSLAGGEQFF.

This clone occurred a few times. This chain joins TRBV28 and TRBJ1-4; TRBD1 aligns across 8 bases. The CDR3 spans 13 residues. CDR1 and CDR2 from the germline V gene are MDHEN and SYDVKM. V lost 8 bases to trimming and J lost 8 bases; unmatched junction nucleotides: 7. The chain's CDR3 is CASFTGTGEKLFF. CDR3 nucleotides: TGTGCCAGCTTCACCGGGACAGGAGAAAAACTGTTTTTT.

The CDR3: CASSYSGGGARKTQYF. The DNA for the CDR3 is TGTGCCAGCAGTTACTCAGGCGGGGGGGCCCGAAAGACCCAGTACTTC. This chain links TRBV6-5 with TRBJ2-5; TRBD2 matches at 9 bases. The CDR3 runs to 16 residues. The V segment lost 0 bases and the J segment 6 bases; nucleotides outside the gene matches: 8. Looked up from germline, CDR1 is MNHEY and CDR2 is SVGAGI.

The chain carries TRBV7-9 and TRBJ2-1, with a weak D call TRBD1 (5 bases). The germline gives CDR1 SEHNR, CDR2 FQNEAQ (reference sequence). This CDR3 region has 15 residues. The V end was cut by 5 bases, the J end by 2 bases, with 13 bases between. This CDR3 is CASSPSRGTYNEQFF. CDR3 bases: TGTGCCAGCAGCCCCAGTAGGGGAACCTACAATGAGCAGTTCTTC.

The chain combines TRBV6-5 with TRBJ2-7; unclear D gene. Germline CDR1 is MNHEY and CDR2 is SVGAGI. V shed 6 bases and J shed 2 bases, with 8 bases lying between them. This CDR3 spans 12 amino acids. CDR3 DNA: TGTGCCAGCAGGAGGCCACCCTACGAGCAGTACTTC. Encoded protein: CASRRPPYEQYF.

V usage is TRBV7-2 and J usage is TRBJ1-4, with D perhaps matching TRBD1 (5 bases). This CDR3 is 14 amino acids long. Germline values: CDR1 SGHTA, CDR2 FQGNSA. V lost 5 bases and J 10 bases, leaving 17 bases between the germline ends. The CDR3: CASSQGPTRGKLFF. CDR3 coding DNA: TGTGCCAGCAGCCAGGGTCCTACACGAGGAAAACTGTTTTTT. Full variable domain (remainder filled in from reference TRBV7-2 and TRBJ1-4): GAGVSQSPSNKVTEKGKDVELRCDPISGHTALYWYRQSLGQGLEFLIYFQGNSAPDKSGLPSDRFSAERTGGSVSTLTIQRTQQEDSAVYLCASSQGPTRGKLFFGSGTQLSVL.

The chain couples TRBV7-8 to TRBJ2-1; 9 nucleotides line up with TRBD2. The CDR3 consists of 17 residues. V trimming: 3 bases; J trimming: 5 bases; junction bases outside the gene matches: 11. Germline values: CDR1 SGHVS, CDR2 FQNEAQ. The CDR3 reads CASSFRTSGWRNNEQFF. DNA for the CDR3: TGTGCCAGCAGCTTTAGAACTAGCGGGTGGAGGAACAATGAGCAGTTCTTC.

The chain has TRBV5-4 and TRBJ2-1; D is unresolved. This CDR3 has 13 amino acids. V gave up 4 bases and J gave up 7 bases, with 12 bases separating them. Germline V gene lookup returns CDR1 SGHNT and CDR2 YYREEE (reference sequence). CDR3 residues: CASSLRNGNEQFF. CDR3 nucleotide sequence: TGTGCCAGCAGCCTACGTAACGGGAATGAGCAGTTCTTC. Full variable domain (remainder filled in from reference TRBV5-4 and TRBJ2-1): ETGVTQSPTHLIKTRGQQVTLRCSSQSGHNTVSWYQQALGQGPQFIFQYYREEENGRGNFPPRFSGLQFPNYSSELNVNALELDDSALYLCASSLRNGNEQFFGPGTRLTVL.

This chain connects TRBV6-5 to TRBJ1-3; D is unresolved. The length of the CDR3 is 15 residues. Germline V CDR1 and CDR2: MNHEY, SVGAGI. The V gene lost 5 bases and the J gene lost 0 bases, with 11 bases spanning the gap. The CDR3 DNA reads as TGTGCCAGCAGTAGGGTCGTACCCTCTGGAAACACCATATATTTT. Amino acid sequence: CASSRVVPSGNTIYF.

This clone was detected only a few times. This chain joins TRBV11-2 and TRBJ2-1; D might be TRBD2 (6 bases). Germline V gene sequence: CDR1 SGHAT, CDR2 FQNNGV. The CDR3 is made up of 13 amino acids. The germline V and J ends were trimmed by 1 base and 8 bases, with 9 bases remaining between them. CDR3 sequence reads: CASSLGWGDEQFF. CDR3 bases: TGTGCCAGCAGCTTAGGGTGGGGGGATGAGCAGTTCTTC.

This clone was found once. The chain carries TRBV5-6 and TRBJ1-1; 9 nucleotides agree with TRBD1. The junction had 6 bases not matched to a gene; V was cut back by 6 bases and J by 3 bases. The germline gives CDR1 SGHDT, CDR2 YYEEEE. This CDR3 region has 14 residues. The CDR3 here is CASTGTGQYTEAFF. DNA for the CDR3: TGTGCCAGCACAGGGACAGGGCAGTACACTGAAGCTTTCTTT.

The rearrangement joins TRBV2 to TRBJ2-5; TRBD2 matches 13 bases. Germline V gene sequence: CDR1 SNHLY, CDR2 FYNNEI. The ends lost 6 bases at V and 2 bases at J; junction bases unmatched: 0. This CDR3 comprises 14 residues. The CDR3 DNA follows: TGTGCCAGCAGACTAGCGGGGGGGCAAGAGACCCAGTACTTC. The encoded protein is CASRLAGGQETQYF.

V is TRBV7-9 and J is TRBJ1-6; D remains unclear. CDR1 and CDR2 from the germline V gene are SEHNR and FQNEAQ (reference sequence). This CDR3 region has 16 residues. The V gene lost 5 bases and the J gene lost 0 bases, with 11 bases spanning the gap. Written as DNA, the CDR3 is TGTGCCAGCAGCCCGCGGGTGGGCTCCTATAATTCACCCCTCCACTTT. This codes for CASSPRVGSYNSPLHF.

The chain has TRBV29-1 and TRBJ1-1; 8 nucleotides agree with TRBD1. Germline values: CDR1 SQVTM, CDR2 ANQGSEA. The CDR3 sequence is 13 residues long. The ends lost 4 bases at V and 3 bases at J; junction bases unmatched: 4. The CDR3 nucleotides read TGCAGCGTTGCCCCAGGGGGCGACACTGAAGCTTTCTTT. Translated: CSVAPGGDTEAFF.